A selection of T cell receptor beta chains follows, all from one sample in a study of cytomegalovirus exposure and HLA in healthy donors. Here immunoSEQ multiplex PCR was the method, and the copy in TCRdb shows in-frame clones only, minus some. This sample yields under 250,000 clones, of which 75% to 90% are seen a single time; around 5.6% belongs to the top ten. The sequenced sample consisted of PBMCs. Receptors originate from a woman between 18 and 29 years old in good health and CMV-seronegative. Both conserved end residues are part of each CDR3.

V gene: TRBV6-5; J gene: TRBJ2-2; CDR3 protein: CASINGGAGTGELFF
V gene: TRBV28; J gene: TRBJ2-1; CDR3 protein: CASSPEGLTYNEQFF
V gene: TRBV5-1; J gene: TRBJ2-3; CDR3 protein: CASSLESGRGDTDTQYF
V gene: TRBV2; J gene: TRBJ2-7; CDR3 protein: CASSGQGGIEQYF
V gene: TRBV27; J gene: TRBJ1-4; CDR3 protein: CASAGQFSTNEKLFF
V gene: TRBV27; J gene: TRBJ2-5; CDR3 protein: CASSPPGRDETQYF
V gene: TRBV2; J gene: TRBJ2-7; CDR3 protein: CAWTVGTGVGVSYEQYF
V gene: TRBV5-1; J gene: TRBJ2-3; CDR3 protein: CASSRASGSDTQYF
V gene: TRBV5-4; J gene: TRBJ1-1; CDR3 protein: CASTTPGGGNTEAFF
V gene: TRBV18; J gene: TRBJ2-1; CDR3 protein: CASSPGLISYNEQFF
V gene: TRBV4-2; J gene: TRBJ2-1; CDR3 protein: CASSQVEGRDRDEQFF
V gene: TRBV5-1; J gene: TRBJ2-1; CDR3 protein: CASSFRPGLAEDEQFF
V gene: TRBV27; J gene: TRBJ2-5; CDR3 protein: CASSLTTGAQETQYF
V gene: TRBV18; J gene: TRBJ2-3; CDR3 protein: CASSPRQASTDTQYF
V gene: TRBV6-1; J gene: TRBJ1-1; CDR3 protein: CASRVRRNTEAFF
V gene: TRBV5-1; J gene: TRBJ1-1; CDR3 protein: CASSLQVPPKMNTEAFF
V gene: TRBV9; J gene: TRBJ2-2; CDR3 protein: CASSLTSGANTGELFF
V gene: TRBV19; J gene: TRBJ1-5; CDR3 protein: CASSFSNQPQHF
V gene: TRBV4-1; J gene: TRBJ2-1; CDR3 protein: CASSRTRTSGANEQFF
V gene: TRBV11-3; J gene: TRBJ2-7; CDR3 protein: CASSLDGTSEQYF
V gene: TRBV18; J gene: TRBJ1-2; CDR3 protein: CASSPLQARYGYTF
V gene: TRBV5-1; J gene: TRBJ1-1; CDR3 protein: CASSPAPGTPGTFF
V gene: TRBV28; J gene: TRBJ1-5; CDR3 protein: CASSSTGQGVQPQHF
V gene: TRBV21-1; J gene: TRBJ2-3; CDR3 protein: CASSGRESTDTQYF
V gene: TRBV6-6; J gene: TRBJ1-1; CDR3 protein: CASVRSLGVNTEAFF
V gene: TRBV27; J gene: TRBJ2-3; CDR3 protein: CASSLTGSTDTQYF
V gene: TRBV6-1; J gene: TRBJ2-1; CDR3 protein: CASSDPPGEQFF
V gene: TRBV7-9; J gene: TRBJ1-2; CDR3 protein: CASSLARAGGYGYTF
V gene: TRBV7-9; J gene: TRBJ1-3; CDR3 protein: CASSWVFSGNTIYF
V gene: TRBV19; J gene: TRBJ1-1; CDR3 protein: CATNQGVRTEAFF
V gene: TRBV4-1; J gene: TRBJ1-3; CDR3 protein: CASSQDPTGFSGNTIYF
V gene: TRBV27; J gene: TRBJ2-1; CDR3 protein: CASSLDRRAVNEQFF
V gene: TRBV5-5; J gene: TRBJ2-7; CDR3 protein: CASSLGVAGGPYYEQYF
V gene: TRBV7-9; J gene: TRBJ1-3; CDR3 protein: CASSSRTGGNTIYF
V gene: TRBV2; J gene: TRBJ2-7; CDR3 protein: CASSEATGLYEQYF
V gene: TRBV10-3; J gene: TRBJ2-7; CDR3 protein: CAISESGRPQQYF
V gene: TRBV7-8; J gene: TRBJ2-2; CDR3 protein: CASSLTRSGELFF
V gene: TRBV5-1; J gene: TRBJ2-3; CDR3 protein: CASSLGLDYTDTQYF
V gene: TRBV6-1; J gene: TRBJ1-5; CDR3 protein: CASSGDRGLRDQPQHF
V gene: TRBV4-2; J gene: TRBJ2-7; CDR3 protein: CASSQDWGEQYF
V gene: TRBV19; J gene: TRBJ2-7; CDR3 protein: CASSPTSGRIWEQYF
V gene: TRBV27; J gene: TRBJ1-2; CDR3 protein: CASSTGSFTYGYTF
V gene: TRBV5-8; J gene: TRBJ2-7; CDR3 protein: CASSKEKGDPYEQYF
V gene: TRBV4-1; J gene: TRBJ1-3; CDR3 protein: CASSSIPTGGGNTIYF
V gene: TRBV18; J gene: TRBJ1-1; CDR3 protein: CASSPGPRGTEAFF